This T cell receptor (beta chain) was identified in a study of T-cell memory formation after mild COVID-19. Study-wide context: Largely, the TCR clusters proved donor specific. Study-level points and caveats: Cross-reactive memory seemingly joined, as some responding clones were found in pre-infection memory. CD4+ contracting clones were mainly CM and EM; CD8+ ones, EMRA.

Comments on this clonotype: The antigen remains undetermined.

Constant-segment primers were used for 5'RACE, and the resulting TCR alpha and TCR beta cDNA libraries carried sample barcodes and UMIs. TCRdb itself ran the 5' RACE reads through MiXCR, one entry per CDR3 protein. This table holds 120,000 or so distinct CDR3 sequences, 5% to 6.5% found once. The sequencing sample was made of PBMCs or a T cell subset sorted from them (not recorded which). This sequence originates from an adult woman who had mild COVID-19 (a few samples of this study predate the infection). Cell type and time point are not known.

The CDR3 DNA reads as TGTGCAAGTCGCTCGACAGGGACTGTCCACAATGAGCAGTTCTTC. Translating it yields CASRSTGTVHNEQFF. The chain carries TRBV12-2 and TRBJ2-1; the DNA was not compared with TRBD1, the D call given in the table. TRBV12-2 corresponds to a pseudogene. The CDR3 runs to 15 residues.